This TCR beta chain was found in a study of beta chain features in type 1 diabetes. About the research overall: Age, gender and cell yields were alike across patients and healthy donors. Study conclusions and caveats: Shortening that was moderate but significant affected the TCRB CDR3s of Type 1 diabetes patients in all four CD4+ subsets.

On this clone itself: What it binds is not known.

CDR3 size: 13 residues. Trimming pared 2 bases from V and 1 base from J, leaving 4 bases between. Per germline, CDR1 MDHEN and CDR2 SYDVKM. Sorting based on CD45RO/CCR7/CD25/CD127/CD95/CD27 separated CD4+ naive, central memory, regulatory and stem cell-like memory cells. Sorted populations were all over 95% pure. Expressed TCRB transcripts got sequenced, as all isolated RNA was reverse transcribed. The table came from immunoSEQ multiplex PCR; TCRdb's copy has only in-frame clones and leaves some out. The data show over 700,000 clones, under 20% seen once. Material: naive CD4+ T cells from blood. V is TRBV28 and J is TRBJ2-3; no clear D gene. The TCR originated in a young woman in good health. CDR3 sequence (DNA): TGTGCCAGCAGTTTAACCCGCACAGATACGCAGTATTTT. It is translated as CASSLTRTDTQYF.